Listed here is a single TCR beta chain. It has no known antigen specificity. Base qualities are missing; no much larger clone stands one base away. The record originates from a study of shared clonotypes between healthy human individuals (TCRdb year 2020). Regarding the research as a whole: A couple of women and three men aged 18 to 49 years were included in the cohort. For each donor, CD4 naive and CD4 memory were each run on three plates, CD8 naive on two plates, and CD8 memory on one plate. Blood TCR repertoires of a handful of healthy adults were deeply sequenced to estimate repertoire size and the extent of clonotype sharing between individuals. Libraries were prepared and TCR repertoires were sequenced by different laboratories using diverse techniques, in order to increase sequencing depth and limit assay-specific biases. Leukapheresis yielded between about 0.85 and 9.5 billion PBMCs per donor. Study-level results and caveats: About 5% of naive CD4, around 3.6% of naive CD8, approximately 2.2% of memory CD4, and roughly 0.4% of memory CD8 clonotypes were shared across a handful of donors. Naive subsets generally had larger estimated clonotype richness than memory subsets. Sampling was restricted to blood, and TCR repertoires in tissues likely differ from the TCR repertoires found in blood. Because the study included only a small number of donors, the genetic and exposure-history diversity represented was limited. Clonotypes shared by all four sorted-subset donors showed higher generation probabilities than non-shared clonotypes. Based on pairwise subsampling, the degree of clonotype sharing among donors was expected to be affected by sequencing depth. Rarefaction of sorted-subset datasets indicated incomplete sequencing despite the large sequencing depth.

Using the deep immunoSEQ assay, multiplex PCR amplified TCR CDR3 regions from genomic DNA. Genomic DNA extracted from each cell subset was distributed evenly over all wells of several immunoSEQ 96-well plates, and each plate served as one replicate. For sorted subsets, each replicate PCR was loaded with about 0.2 ug genomic DNA, equivalent to approximately 27,000 T cell genomes. Purified libraries were quantified with a Qubit 3.0 fluorometer, sized on a Bioanalyzer 2100, and re-quantified with the KAPA Library Quantification kit. Each immunoSEQ 96-well plate was sequenced on its own single-read 150-cycle Illumina NextSeq 550 flow cell. In the paper's pipeline: Because the immunoSEQ output held only junctional sequences and lacked quality scores, the filtering could not match the filtering applied to full-length reads. Sequences were annotated with PyIR, a Python wrapper for IgBLAST v1.9, using IMGT germline references to assign V/J genes and CDR3. Any read was removed if the V/J assignment was weak (E-value above 1e-6), the CDR3 was missing, or the read contained stop codons, out-of-frame junctions, or ambiguous translated residues. V3J clonotypes were defined by identical inferred V gene, J gene, and CDR3 amino acid sequence. The percentage overlap between two repertoires was calculated by dividing the number of shared unique clonotypes by the size of the smaller repertoire. RTK rarefaction, the Chao1 estimator, and Recon v2.1 estimates of unobserved clonotypes were used to assess repertoire richness. Generation probabilities were computed with OLGA for all TCRbeta clonotypes obtained by the gDNA method from a handful of donors. TCRdb's version of the immuneACCESS table is confined to in-frame rearrangements and falls short of the full clone set. An unresolved V gene accounts for under half of the shortfall where checked; the remainder is of unknown origin. Clone size and the V and J calls come from that table; the DNA yielded D and trimming. The sample yields about 670,000 clones; about 78% were counted once. The ten largest clones represent about 1.7% of the sample.

Taken from the germline V gene (reference sequence), the CDR1 and CDR2 loops are MNHNY and SVGAGI. At the junction V is shortened by 6 bases and J by 4 bases, with 20 bases in between. Taken from cysteine to phenylalanine, the CDR3 has 16 residues. The DNA shown is the 48-base CDR3, in frame from base 1. The donors were healthy, HIV-negative adults who had no recently reported acute infections or vaccinations. All donors were Caucasian adults living in Nashville, Tennessee, USA. CD4+ T cells were enriched through magnetic negative selection, after which naive cells were positively selected on CD45RA and the remaining negative fraction served as the memory subset. Blood was obtained by leukapheresis, after which PBMCs were separated by Ficoll-Histopaque density gradient centrifugation and cryopreserved in liquid nitrogen vapor phase. Analytical flow cytometry was used to check the purity and quantity of each magnetically sorted T cell population. Each sorted fraction had its genomic DNA isolated and then quantified by UV absorbance on a Nanodrop 2000c.

Sequenced: memory CD4+ T cells sorted from blood. Per the publication, the cell subset or site label means: CD45RA-negative fraction. The sequence was collected from a woman aged 25-40 years in good health. Here the chain combines TRBV6-6 and TRBJ2-3; TRBD2 is a weak D gene call, 6 bases matching. CDR3 loop: CASSYPIGGNPDTQYF. The DNA is as follows: TGTGCCAGCAGCTACCCTATCGGGGGTAACCCAGATACGCAGTATTTT.